The rows below give T cell receptor beta chains drawn from one sample of a study of CD8+ T cells in alopecia areata. Sequencing was performed with immunoSEQ multiplex PCR; in TCRdb, only in-frame clones are kept and a portion is missing. Of about 70,000 clones in the sample, 25% to 30% are singletons; the top ten hold under 15%. This material consisted of CD8+ T cells sorted from blood, taken at week 4, from a patient treated with tofacitinib. These receptors originate from a human donor with alopecia areata. Each CDR3 is given with its conserved first and last residue. The D gene is left open where the match is weak. The listing skips clone size in some rows; elsewhere it reads once, few, many or a size class.

size | D | J | V | CDR3 | DNA
- | - | TRBJ2-2 | TRBV29-1 | CSVPRVGGELFF | TGCAGCGTTCCCAGGGTCGGGGGGGAGCTGTTTTTT
- | - | TRBJ2-7 | TRBV27 | CASSFRGTTYEQYF | TGTGCCAGCAGTTTCCGCGGCACTACCTACGAGCAGTACTTC
few | - | TRBJ2-7 | TRBV29-1 | CSVEIVSGRDYEQYF | TGCAGCGTTGAAATTGTGTCAGGAAGAGACTACGAGCAGTACTTC
few | - | TRBJ2-1 | TRBV7-2 | CASSLLGARYSYNEQFF | TGTGCCAGCAGCCTCCTAGGAGCGAGGTACTCCTACAATGAGCAGTTCTTC
- | TRBD1 | TRBJ2-3 | TRBV29-1 | CSVESVDRGVTDTQYF | TGCAGCGTTGAGAGTGTCGACAGGGGGGTCACAGATACGCAGTATTTT
- | - | TRBJ1-1 | TRBV7-9 | CASSLAGATTEAFF | TGTGCCAGCAGCTTAGCAGGGGCGACCACTGAAGCTTTCTTT
few | - | TRBJ1-5 | TRBV29-1 | CSVGASNQPQHF | TGCAGCGTTGGAGCTAGCAATCAGCCCCAGCATTTT
few | - | TRBJ1-1 | TRBV4-1 | CASSPVDDTEAFF | TGCGCCAGCAGCCCAGTAGACGACACTGAAGCTTTCTTT
- | - | TRBJ2-5 | TRBV6-1 | CASSEWFRRQETQYF | TGTGCCAGCAGTGAATGGTTTCGTAGACAAGAGACCCAGTACTTC
- | TRBD2 | TRBJ2-5 | TRBV30 | CAWSELAGMGETQYF | TGTGCCTGGAGTGAACTAGCGGGAATGGGGGAGACCCAGTACTTC
many | - | TRBJ1-2 | TRBV9 | CASLGVIEGPDYGYTF | TGTGCCAGCCTAGGAGTTATAGAGGGGCCAGACTATGGCTACACCTTC
- | - | TRBJ1-4 | TRBV14 | CASSPRKATNEKLFF | TGTGCCAGCAGCCCCAGAAAAGCAACTAATGAAAAACTGTTTTTT
- | TRBD2 | TRBJ2-5 | TRBV11-2 | CASSSGLAGVGETQYF | TGTGCCAGCAGCTCTGGACTAGCGGGAGTCGGAGAGACCCAGTACTTC
- | TRBD1 | TRBJ2-1 | TRBV15 | CATSLGQGAHNEQFF | TGTGCCACCAGTTTGGGACAGGGGGCGCACAATGAGCAGTTCTTC
- | - | TRBJ2-3 | TRBV28 | CASSPDLISDTQYF | TGTGCCAGCAGCCCGGACCTTATATCAGATACGCAGTATTTT
few | TRBD1 | TRBJ2-5 | TRBV5-1 | CASSRDRGQETQYF | TGCGCCAGCAGCAGGGACAGGGGGCAGGAGACCCAGTACTTC
- | TRBD2 | TRBJ2-7 | TRBV29-1 | CSVVPGGGYEQYF | TGCAGCGTCGTGCCGGGGGGAGGGTACGAGCAGTACTTC
- | TRBD1 | TRBJ1-4 | TRBV7-9 | CASKQGNEKLFF | TGTGCCAGCAAACAGGGGAATGAAAAACTGTTTTTT
- | - | TRBJ2-1 | TRBV9 | CASGEGVRYNEQFF | TGTGCCAGCGGGGAGGGGGTAAGGTACAATGAGCAGTTCTTC
- | TRBD2 | TRBJ2-7 | TRBV30 | CAWTLPGTTWEQYF | TGTGCCTGGACCTTACCCGGGACTACGTGGGAGCAGTACTTC
- | - | TRBJ2-5 | TRBV4-3 | CASSQGRGFEGTQYF | TGCGCCAGCAGCCAAGGAAGAGGGTTCGAGGGGACCCAGTACTTC
medium-sized | - | TRBJ2-5 | TRBV13 | CASSYAPPGMNEETQYF | TGTGCCAGCAGCTATGCGCCGCCCGGGATGAATGAAGAGACCCAGTACTTC
- | TRBD2 | TRBJ2-3 | TRBV7-2 | CASSQEVAGYTDTQYF | TGTGCCAGCAGCCAAGAAGTAGCGGGGTACACAGATACGCAGTATTTT
few | TRBD1 | TRBJ2-5 | TRBV29-1 | CSVVDRGQTQYF | TGCAGCGTCGTGGACAGGGGCCAGACCCAGTACTTC
- | - | TRBJ2-5 | TRBV29-1 | CSVRTGLQETQYF | TGCAGCGTCAGAACAGGGCTCCAAGAGACCCAGTACTTC
once | TRBD1 | TRBJ2-5 | TRBV7-9 | CASSYSSGGDQYF | TGTGCCAGCAGTTATTCCTCAGGGGGTGACCAGTACTTC
- | TRBD1 | TRBJ2-7 | TRBV7-9 | CASRTGQGYEQYF | TGTGCCAGCAGGACCGGACAGGGGTACGAGCAGTACTTC
few | - | TRBJ2-5 | TRBV29-1 | CSVQDPAARAQYF | TGCAGCGTCCAAGACCCCGCCGCCAGGGCCCAGTACTTC
- | - | TRBJ1-1 | TRBV29-1 | CSVARRGQNTEAFF | TGCAGCGTTGCTCGTAGGGGTCAGAACACTGAAGCTTTCTTT
- | - | TRBJ2-1 | TRBV7-2 | CATSHSSYNEQFF | TGTGCCACCAGCCACAGCTCCTACAATGAGCAGTTCTTC
few | - | TRBJ2-4 | TRBV10-3 | CASSPGANIQYF | TGTGCCAGCAGTCCAGGGGCGAACATTCAGTACTTC
- | TRBD1 | TRBJ2-1 | TRBV29-1 | CSVDGDRGLRNEQFF | TGCAGCGTTGATGGTGACAGGGGGTTGAGGAATGAGCAGTTCTTC
- | - | TRBJ2-2 | TRBV5-1 | CASSFTGGTGELFF | TGCGCCAGCAGCTTCACGGGCGGCACCGGGGAGCTGTTTTTT
- | - | TRBJ2-7 | TRBV29-1 | CSVGSGIAYEQYF | TGCAGCGTTGGTTCAGGAATCGCCTACGAGCAGTACTTC
- | TRBD2 | TRBJ2-5 | TRBV5-6 | CASSLYPWRERETQYF | TGTGCCAGCAGCTTGTATCCCTGGCGGGAGAGGGAGACCCAGTACTTC
few | - | TRBJ2-3 | TRBV6-1 | CASSGTVPPTDTQYF | TGTGCCAGCAGTGGGACCGTGCCCCCCACAGATACGCAGTATTTT
few | - | TRBJ2-1 | TRBV5-1 | CASSSDLSNYNEQFF | TGCGCCAGCAGCTCCGACCTTTCCAACTACAATGAGCAGTTCTTC
- | - | TRBJ2-7 | TRBV7-2 | CASSRGQLSSYEQYF | TGTGCCAGCAGCCGAGGACAGTTAAGCTCCTACGAGCAGTACTTC
- | - | TRBJ2-3 | TRBV29-1 | CSVEGAGDTQYF | TGCAGCGTTGAAGGGGCGGGAGATACGCAGTATTTT
- | - | TRBJ1-2 | TRBV6-5 | CASSYSVGSNYGYTF | TGTGCCAGCAGTTACTCAGTGGGGTCTAACTATGGCTACACCTTC
few | TRBD1 | TRBJ1-1 | TRBV30 | CAWKSGGQGAFF | TGTGCCTGGAAATCTGGCGGACAGGGAGCTTTCTTT
few | TRBD1 | TRBJ1-2 | TRBV15 | CATSRDRLTGQGGGYTF | TGTGCCACCAGCAGAGATCGGTTAACCGGACAGGGTGGTGGCTACACCTTC
- | - | TRBJ1-1 | TRBV5-1 | CASSLLGRDTEAFF | TGCGCCAGCAGCTTGTTAGGGCGGGACACTGAAGCTTTCTTT
- | TRBD1 | TRBJ1-2 | TRBV29-1 | CSVKSGTEYGYTF | TGCAGCGTGAAATCCGGGACAGAGTATGGCTACACCTTC
- | - | TRBJ1-4 | TRBV9 | CASSVETDATNEKLFF | TGTGCCAGCAGCGTAGAAACAGATGCAACTAATGAAAAACTGTTTTTT
- | TRBD1 | TRBJ1-2 | TRBV30 | CAWSVAGGSYGYTF | TGTGCCTGGAGTGTGGCAGGGGGCTCCTATGGCTACACCTTC
- | TRBD2 | TRBJ2-1 | TRBV29-1 | CSAALAGGSYNEQFF | TGCAGCGCGGCCCTAGCGGGTGGCTCCTACAATGAGCAGTTCTTC
- | - | TRBJ1-6 | TRBV27 | CASSSLGGAVTPLHF | TGTGCCAGCAGTTCCCTAGGAGGCGCGGTGACACCCCTCCACTTT
- | TRBD2 | TRBJ2-3 | TRBV11-2 | CASSPSVFAGGSTDTQYF | TGTGCCAGCAGCCCCTCTGTATTTGCGGGAGGGAGCACAGATACGCAGTATTTT